This TCR beta chain was sequenced in a study of OX40 agonist ivuxolimab in advanced cancers. The wider study: Dose-escalation cases comprised hepatocellular carcinoma, melanoma, renal cell or head and neck cancer. The eligibility criteria allowed prior anti-PD-1, anti-PD-L1 or anti-CTLA-4 therapy, and roughly 39% had some.

Germline values: CDR1 SGHTS, CDR2 YDEGEE. V was cut by 3 bases and J by 1 base, with 18 bases left in between. The CDR3 totals 17 residues. TCRdb's copy holds only in-frame clones and misses some; the assay was immunoSEQ multiplex PCR. The table shows 98,000 or so clones, with about nine tenths occurring only once. A word on this clone: Its antigen is currently unknown.

Study results and limitations: Researchers report that CD8+ T cells had, on average, more expanded clones than CD4+.

This specimen was CD4+ or CD8+ T cells sorted from blood, taken in a trial of the OX40 agonist ivuxolimab. This chain joins TRBV5-8 and TRBJ2-3; possibly TRBD2 for D (6 bases). The TCR originated in an adult with an advanced solid tumor such as melanoma, head and neck, liver or kidney cancer. The CDR3 reads CASSSGVQAFGTDTQYF. CDR3 bases: TGTGCCAGCAGCTCGGGAGTTCAGGCCTTTGGCACAGATACGCAGTATTTT.